This is a list of T cell receptor beta chains from one sample in a study of shared clonotypes between healthy human individuals. Profiling relied on immunoSEQ multiplex PCR, and the TCRdb table lists in-frame clones only, not all of them. The sample records approximately 740,000 clones, roughly 70% being singletons. The specimen was memory CD4+ T cells sorted from blood. The receptors originated from a woman between 25 and 40 years old in good health. Both conserved end residues are part of each CDR3. D genes are given only for firm matches. Some rows have no size entry. The others give once, few or many, or a class for an expanded clone.

j_call: TRBJ2-7
cdr3_length: 13
v_call: TRBV6-5
d_call: .
clone_size: .
cdr3_nt: TGTGCCAGCAGCCACGACAGAGGACACGAGCAGTACTTC
cdr3_aa: CASSHDRGHEQYF

j_call: TRBJ2-7
cdr3_length: 11
v_call: TRBV25-1
d_call: .
clone_size: .
cdr3_nt: TGTGCCAGCAGTGAATGGGACGAGCAGTACTTC
cdr3_aa: CASSEWDEQYF

j_call: TRBJ2-7
cdr3_length: 12
v_call: TRBV28
d_call: TRBD1
clone_size: .
cdr3_nt: TGTGCCAGCAGCCCTGGACAGGGCGAGCAGTACTTC
cdr3_aa: CASSPGQGEQYF

j_call: TRBJ1-6
cdr3_length: 15
v_call: TRBV7-8
d_call: TRBD1
clone_size: .
cdr3_nt: TGTGCCAGCATACCTCCGGGACAGACAAATTCACCCCTCCACTTT
cdr3_aa: CASIPPGQTNSPLHF

j_call: TRBJ2-1
cdr3_length: 13
v_call: TRBV7-2
d_call: .
clone_size: once
cdr3_nt: TGTGCCAGCAGCTTAGCGATGAGATTTGAGCAGTTCTTC
cdr3_aa: CASSLAMRFEQFF

j_call: TRBJ2-4
cdr3_length: 20
v_call: TRBV5-1
d_call: TRBD2
clone_size: .
cdr3_nt: TGCGCCAGCAGCTCGAAAGGCACTAGCGGGAGCCCAGGGGCCAAAAACATTCAGTACTTC
cdr3_aa: CASSSKGTSGSPGAKNIQYF

j_call: TRBJ1-1
cdr3_length: 13
v_call: TRBV28
d_call: .
clone_size: few
cdr3_nt: TGTGCCAGCAGTTTGAGGGGAGGGTTTCAAGCTTTCTTT
cdr3_aa: CASSLRGGFQAFF

j_call: TRBJ1-4
cdr3_length: 14
v_call: TRBV7-9
d_call: TRBD1
clone_size: .
cdr3_nt: TGTGCCAGCAGCTTCCAACAGGGGGCTGAAAAACTGTTTTTT
cdr3_aa: CASSFQQGAEKLFF

j_call: TRBJ2-7
cdr3_length: 15
v_call: TRBV6-5
d_call: .
clone_size: .
cdr3_nt: TGTGCCAGCAGCGCCCGTAAGCTCCCTTCCTACGAGCAGTACTTC
cdr3_aa: CASSARKLPSYEQYF

j_call: TRBJ2-5
cdr3_length: 11
v_call: TRBV5-4
d_call: .
clone_size: .
cdr3_nt: TGTGCCTGGGGACCATCGGAGACCCAGTACTTC
cdr3_aa: CAWGPSETQYF

j_call: TRBJ1-1
cdr3_length: 16
v_call: TRBV5-1
d_call: TRBD1
clone_size: few
cdr3_nt: TGCGCCAGCAGCCTGCCGGGACAGGGGGCGAACACTGAAGCTTTCTTT
cdr3_aa: CASSLPGQGANTEAFF

j_call: TRBJ1-2
cdr3_length: 15
v_call: TRBV18
d_call: .
clone_size: .
cdr3_nt: TGTGCCAGCTCACCATCGGACACCTCGGGTTATGGCTACACCTTC
cdr3_aa: CASSPSDTSGYGYTF

j_call: TRBJ2-2
cdr3_length: 14
v_call: TRBV28
d_call: .
clone_size: .
cdr3_nt: TGTGCCAGCACTCTCGCAGGGAGCACCGGGGAGCTGTTTTTT
cdr3_aa: CASTLAGSTGELFF

j_call: TRBJ1-1
cdr3_length: 15
v_call: TRBV28
d_call: TRBD1
clone_size: .
cdr3_nt: TGTGCCAGCAGTCCCCAGTGGACAGGGAAGACTGAAGCTTTCTTT
cdr3_aa: CASSPQWTGKTEAFF

j_call: TRBJ2-1
cdr3_length: 14
v_call: TRBV30
d_call: TRBD1
clone_size: .
cdr3_nt: TGTGCCTGGAGTGGACAGGGTCGGCTTCGCGAGCAGTTCTTC
cdr3_aa: CAWSGQGRLREQFF

j_call: TRBJ1-4
cdr3_length: 15
v_call: TRBV15
d_call: TRBD1
clone_size: .
cdr3_nt: TGTGCCACCAGCAGTGGACAGGCATCTAATGAAAAACTGTTTTTT
cdr3_aa: CATSSGQASNEKLFF

j_call: TRBJ2-1
cdr3_length: 13
v_call: TRBV28
d_call: .
clone_size: .
cdr3_nt: TGTGCCAGCAGCTCAGGGTTGGCGAATGAGCAGTTCTTC
cdr3_aa: CASSSGLANEQFF

j_call: TRBJ1-2
cdr3_length: 15
v_call: TRBV15
d_call: .
clone_size: many
cdr3_nt: TGTGCCACCAGCAGCCCCGGGACGGCGAACTATGGCTACACCTTC
cdr3_aa: CATSSPGTANYGYTF

j_call: TRBJ2-7
cdr3_length: 14
v_call: TRBV18
d_call: TRBD1
clone_size: many
cdr3_nt: TGTGCCAGCTCCTCACGACAGGGACCCTACGAGCAGTACTTC
cdr3_aa: CASSSRQGPYEQYF

j_call: TRBJ2-7
cdr3_length: 13
v_call: TRBV4-1
d_call: .
clone_size: many
cdr3_nt: TGCGCCAGCAGCCCGGACATCCAGCGTGAGCAGTACTTC
cdr3_aa: CASSPDIQREQYF

j_call: TRBJ2-3
cdr3_length: 13
v_call: TRBV18
d_call: .
clone_size: .
cdr3_nt: TGTGCCAGCTCACCACCGGTAACAGATACGCAGTATTTT
cdr3_aa: CASSPPVTDTQYF

j_call: TRBJ2-2
cdr3_length: 15
v_call: TRBV5-4
d_call: TRBD2
clone_size: .
cdr3_nt: TGTGCCAGCGGCCAGGGCGGGAGGGGCCCCGGGGAGCTGTTTTTT
cdr3_aa: CASGQGGRGPGELFF

j_call: TRBJ2-3
cdr3_length: 15
v_call: TRBV18
d_call: .
clone_size: .
cdr3_nt: TGTGCCAGCTCACCATCACCGGGTCGTTCAGATACGCAGTATTTT
cdr3_aa: CASSPSPGRSDTQYF

j_call: TRBJ2-7
cdr3_length: 14
v_call: TRBV7-9
d_call: TRBD2
clone_size: .
cdr3_nt: TGTGCCAGCAGCTTAGCGGCGGGAGTCGACGAGCAGTACTTC
cdr3_aa: CASSLAAGVDEQYF

j_call: TRBJ2-1
cdr3_length: 15
v_call: TRBV28
d_call: .
clone_size: .
cdr3_nt: TGTGCCAGCCGACCGGCTGGAGTGGCATACAATGAGCAGTTCTTC
cdr3_aa: CASRPAGVAYNEQFF

j_call: TRBJ2-3
cdr3_length: 18
v_call: TRBV18
d_call: .
clone_size: .
cdr3_nt: TGTGCCAGCTCACCACTGGCTAGCGAAAGATCTAGCACAGATACGCAGTATTTT
cdr3_aa: CASSPLASERSSTDTQYF

j_call: TRBJ2-6
cdr3_length: 17
v_call: TRBV6-1
d_call: .
clone_size: .
cdr3_nt: TGTGCCAGCAGTGGGACAGTTGTGGCTTCTGGGGCCAACGTCCTGACTTTC
cdr3_aa: CASSGTVVASGANVLTF

j_call: TRBJ2-1
cdr3_length: 15
v_call: TRBV5-1
d_call: TRBD2
clone_size: few
cdr3_nt: TGCGCCAGCAGCTTAAGCAGCGGGACTTACAATGAGCAGTTCTTC
cdr3_aa: CASSLSSGTYNEQFF

j_call: TRBJ1-1
cdr3_length: 11
v_call: TRBV20-1
d_call: .
clone_size: .
cdr3_nt: TGCAGTGCTAGAGAGTCAGGGAATGCTTTCTTT
cdr3_aa: CSARESGNAFF

j_call: TRBJ1-4
cdr3_length: 13
v_call: TRBV15
d_call: .
clone_size: .
cdr3_nt: TGTGCCACCAGCAGATCCGGGGGTGAAAAACTGTTTTTT
cdr3_aa: CATSRSGGEKLFF

j_call: TRBJ2-3
cdr3_length: 16
v_call: TRBV5-1
d_call: .
clone_size: .
cdr3_nt: TGCGCCAGCAGCTCTAGGGGGGAGAGAGCCACAGATACGCAGTATTTT
cdr3_aa: CASSSRGERATDTQYF

j_call: TRBJ1-4
cdr3_length: 12
v_call: TRBV2
d_call: .
clone_size: .
cdr3_nt: TGTGCCAGCACAGGGGCTAATGAAAAACTGTTTTTT
cdr3_aa: CASTGANEKLFF

j_call: TRBJ2-2
cdr3_length: 11
v_call: TRBV2
d_call: .
clone_size: .
cdr3_nt: TGTGCCAGCAGTGCGACCGGGGAGCTGTTTTTT
cdr3_aa: CASSATGELFF

j_call: TRBJ2-7
cdr3_length: 13
v_call: TRBV19
d_call: .
clone_size: .
cdr3_nt: TGTGCCAGTAGTAAGGGCTCAGCCTACGAGCAGTACTTC
cdr3_aa: CASSKGSAYEQYF

j_call: TRBJ2-7
cdr3_length: 13
v_call: TRBV30
d_call: TRBD2
clone_size: .
cdr3_nt: TGTGCCTGGAGTTGGTCGGGAGGTGGAGAGCAGTACTTC
cdr3_aa: CAWSWSGGGEQYF

j_call: TRBJ1-2
cdr3_length: 12
v_call: TRBV30
d_call: .
clone_size: .
cdr3_nt: TGTGCCTGGAGTCGACTGGTCTATGGCTACACCTTC
cdr3_aa: CAWSRLVYGYTF

j_call: TRBJ2-3
cdr3_length: 16
v_call: TRBV5-1
d_call: TRBD2
clone_size: .
cdr3_nt: TGCGCCAGCAGCTTGGGGTCTAGCGGGAGCACAGATACGCAGTATTTT
cdr3_aa: CASSLGSSGSTDTQYF

j_call: TRBJ2-2
cdr3_length: 14
v_call: TRBV5-1
d_call: .
clone_size: once
cdr3_nt: TGCGCCAGCAGTAGTCTAGCGAACACCGGGGAGCTGTTTTTT
cdr3_aa: CASSSLANTGELFF

j_call: TRBJ1-5
cdr3_length: 15
v_call: TRBV2
d_call: .
clone_size: .
cdr3_nt: TGTGCCAGCAGCGAAGACTCGGGCGGCAATCAGCCCCAGCATTTT
cdr3_aa: CASSEDSGGNQPQHF

j_call: TRBJ2-5
cdr3_length: 14
v_call: TRBV5-1
d_call: TRBD2
clone_size: many
cdr3_nt: TGCGCCAGCAGGCGACAAGCGGGAGAGGAGACCCAGTACTTC
cdr3_aa: CASRRQAGEETQYF

j_call: TRBJ2-1
cdr3_length: 16
v_call: TRBV19
d_call: TRBD1
clone_size: .
cdr3_nt: TGTGCCAGTAGTATAGTTTGGACAGGGGCGTACAATGAGCAGTTCTTC
cdr3_aa: CASSIVWTGAYNEQFF

j_call: TRBJ2-7
cdr3_length: 14
v_call: TRBV19
d_call: .
clone_size: .
cdr3_nt: TGTGCCAGTAGTATCCAGGGTATAAGCTACGAGCAGTACTTC
cdr3_aa: CASSIQGISYEQYF

j_call: TRBJ1-2
cdr3_length: 12
v_call: TRBV5-1
d_call: .
clone_size: .
cdr3_nt: TGCGCCAGCAGTCCCGACTGGGATGGCTACACCTTC
cdr3_aa: CASSPDWDGYTF

j_call: TRBJ2-3
cdr3_length: 15
v_call: TRBV21-1
d_call: .
clone_size: .
cdr3_nt: TGTGCCAGCAGCCTACTAGCGGGAGGTGCAGATACGCAGTATTTT
cdr3_aa: CASSLLAGGADTQYF

j_call: TRBJ2-5
cdr3_length: 14
v_call: TRBV27
d_call: .
clone_size: .
cdr3_nt: TGTGCCAGCACAGGGGGAGGGCCGGAAGAGACCCAGTACTTC
cdr3_aa: CASTGGGPEETQYF

j_call: TRBJ1-4
cdr3_length: 13
v_call: TRBV19
d_call: TRBD1
clone_size: .
cdr3_nt: TGTGCCAGTACAGGGACAGGGAGTGAAAAACTGTTTTTT
cdr3_aa: CASTGTGSEKLFF

j_call: TRBJ2-7
cdr3_length: 13
v_call: TRBV11-2
d_call: .
clone_size: .
cdr3_nt: TGTGCCAGCAGCTTCCCGTGGGGGTACGAGCAGTACTTC
cdr3_aa: CASSFPWGYEQYF

j_call: TRBJ1-1
cdr3_length: 14
v_call: TRBV5-4
d_call: .
clone_size: .
cdr3_nt: TGTGCCAGCAGCTGGGGTGGGGGGAACACTGAAGCTTTCTTT
cdr3_aa: CASSWGGGNTEAFF

j_call: TRBJ1-1
cdr3_length: 14
v_call: TRBV4-2
d_call: .
clone_size: .
cdr3_nt: TGTGCCAGCAGCCACGACGTAGGAGGCACTGAAGCTTTCTTT
cdr3_aa: CASSHDVGGTEAFF

j_call: TRBJ2-2
cdr3_length: 14
v_call: TRBV6-4
d_call: .
clone_size: .
cdr3_nt: TGTGCCAGCAGTGGATTTATCTTCACCGGGGAGCTGTTTTTT
cdr3_aa: CASSGFIFTGELFF

j_call: TRBJ1-5
cdr3_length: 14
v_call: TRBV28
d_call: TRBD1
clone_size: many
cdr3_nt: TGTGCCAGCAGTGGCGGGACAGCGAATCAGCCCCAGCATTTT
cdr3_aa: CASSGGTANQPQHF

j_call: TRBJ2-7
cdr3_length: 17
v_call: TRBV10-3
d_call: TRBD2
clone_size: .
cdr3_nt: TGTGCCATCAGTGGGACTAGCGGGTTGGGGGCGTCGGGCGAGCAGTACTTC
cdr3_aa: CAISGTSGLGASGEQYF

j_call: TRBJ2-2
cdr3_length: 15
v_call: TRBV5-4
d_call: TRBD2
clone_size: .
cdr3_nt: TGTGCCAGCAGCACCGGGACTAGACAAACCGGGGAGCTGTTTTTT
cdr3_aa: CASSTGTRQTGELFF

j_call: TRBJ2-1
cdr3_length: 15
v_call: TRBV11-1
d_call: .
clone_size: few
cdr3_nt: TGTGCCAGCAGCTTAGGGACCGGCTCCTACAATGAGCAGTTCTTC
cdr3_aa: CASSLGTGSYNEQFF

j_call: TRBJ2-1
cdr3_length: 14
v_call: TRBV18
d_call: TRBD1
clone_size: .
cdr3_nt: TGTGCCAGCTCACCGAGACAGGGGGCAGGTGAGCAGTTCTTC
cdr3_aa: CASSPRQGAGEQFF